This T cell receptor beta chain is drawn from a study of identical twins. Regarding the study as a whole: In cord blood, abundant beta clonotypes had fewer insertions; memory showed no trend. Model-predicted out-of-frame TCR alpha sharing fell below observed values in monozygotic twins. Findings came from cross-sectional statistics, without long-term follow-up of donors.

MiXCR, run by TCRdb on the 5' RACE reads, gives a single entry per CDR3 protein. The sample holds approximately 690,000 distinct CDR3 sequences, roughly 6.2% seen once. The CDR3 sequence is 16 residues long. V was shortened by 2 bases and J by 0 bases, with 14 bases between the two germline ends. Germline loops: CDR1 DFQATT, CDR2 SNEGSKA (reference sequence). About this clonotype: What it binds is not known.

Every one of the donors was a healthy Caucasian. The chain has TRBV20-1 and TRBJ1-5; D unresolved. This sequence was found in a young man in good health. Sequenced input: naive T cells sorted from blood. In DNA, the CDR3 is TGCAGTGCTAGATCGACGCTTCTATATAGCAATCAGCCCCAGCATTTT. This translates into CSARSTLLYSNQPQHF.